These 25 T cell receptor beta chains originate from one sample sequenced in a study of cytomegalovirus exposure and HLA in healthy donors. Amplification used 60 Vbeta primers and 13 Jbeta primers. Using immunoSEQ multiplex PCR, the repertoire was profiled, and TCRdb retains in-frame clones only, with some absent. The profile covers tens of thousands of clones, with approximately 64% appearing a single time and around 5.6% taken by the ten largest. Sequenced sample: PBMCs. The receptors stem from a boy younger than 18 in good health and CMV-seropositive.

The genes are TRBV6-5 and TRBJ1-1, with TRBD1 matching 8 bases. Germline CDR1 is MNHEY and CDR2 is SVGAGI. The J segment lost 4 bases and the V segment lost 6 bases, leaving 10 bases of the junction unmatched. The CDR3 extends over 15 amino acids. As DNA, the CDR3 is TGTGCCAGCAGCCCTGGACAGGGTAGTATCACTGAAGCTTTCTTT. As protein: CASSPGQGSITEAFF.

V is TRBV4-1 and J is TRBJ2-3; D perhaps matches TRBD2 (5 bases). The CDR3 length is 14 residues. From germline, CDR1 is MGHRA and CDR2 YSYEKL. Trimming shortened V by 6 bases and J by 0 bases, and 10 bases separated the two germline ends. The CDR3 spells CASSLRESTDTQYF. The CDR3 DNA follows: TGCGCCAGCAGTTTGAGGGAGAGCACAGATACGCAGTATTTT.

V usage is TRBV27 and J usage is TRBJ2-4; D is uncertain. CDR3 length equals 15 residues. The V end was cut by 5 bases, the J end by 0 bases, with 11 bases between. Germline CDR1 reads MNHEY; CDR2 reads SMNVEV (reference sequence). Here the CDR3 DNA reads TGTGCCAGCAGTCTAACTACCCTAGCCAAAAACATTCAGTACTTC. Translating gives CASSLTTLAKNIQYF.

The DNA for the CDR3 is TGTGCCAGTGGGGACGGATGGGGGGGCAATCAGCCCCAGCATTTT. Its translation: CASGDGWGGNQPQHF. The chain carries TRBV19 and TRBJ1-5; weak D call: TRBD1 (5 bases). This CDR3 has 15 amino acids. V shed 8 bases and J shed 2 bases, with 16 bases lying between them. Germline V gene sequence: CDR1 LNHDA, CDR2 SQIVND (reference sequence).

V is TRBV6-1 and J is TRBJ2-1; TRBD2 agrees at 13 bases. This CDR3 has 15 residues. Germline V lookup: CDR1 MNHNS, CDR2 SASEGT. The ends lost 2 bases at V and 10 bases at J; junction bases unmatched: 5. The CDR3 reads CASSEFGTSGEEQFF. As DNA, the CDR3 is TGTGCCAGCAGTGAATTCGGGACTAGCGGGGAAGAGCAGTTCTTC.

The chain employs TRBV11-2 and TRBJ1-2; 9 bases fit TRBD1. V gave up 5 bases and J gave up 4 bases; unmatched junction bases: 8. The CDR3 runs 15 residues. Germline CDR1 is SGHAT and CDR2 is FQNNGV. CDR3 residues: CASSLSGDRVYGYTF. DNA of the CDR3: TGTGCCAGCAGCCTAAGTGGGGACAGGGTCTATGGCTACACCTTC.

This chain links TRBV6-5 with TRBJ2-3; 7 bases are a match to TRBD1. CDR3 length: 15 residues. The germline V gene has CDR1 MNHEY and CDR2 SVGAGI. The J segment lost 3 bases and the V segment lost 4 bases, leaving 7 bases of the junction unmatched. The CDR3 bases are TGTGCCAGCAGTTTACAGGGGACCGGAACAGATACGCAGTATTTT. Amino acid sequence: CASSLQGTGTDTQYF.

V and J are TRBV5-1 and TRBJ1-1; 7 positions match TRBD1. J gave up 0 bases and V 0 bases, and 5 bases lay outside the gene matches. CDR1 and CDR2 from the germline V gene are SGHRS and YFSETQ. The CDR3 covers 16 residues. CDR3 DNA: TGCGCCAGCAGCTTGGGTACAGGGGCCATGAACACTGAAGCTTTCTTT. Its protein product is CASSLGTGAMNTEAFF.

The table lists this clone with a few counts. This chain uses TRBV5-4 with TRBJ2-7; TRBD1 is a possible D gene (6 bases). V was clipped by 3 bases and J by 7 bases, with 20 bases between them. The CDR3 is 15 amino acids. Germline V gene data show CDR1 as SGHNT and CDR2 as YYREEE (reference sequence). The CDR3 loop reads CASSSPLRTVNEQYF. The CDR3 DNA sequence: TGTGCCAGCAGCTCTCCCCTTAGGACAGTCAATGAGCAGTACTTC. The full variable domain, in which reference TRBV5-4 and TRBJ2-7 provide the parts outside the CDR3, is ETGVTQSPTHLIKTRGQQVTLRCSSQSGHNTVSWYQQALGQGPQFIFQYYREEENGRGNFPPRFSGLQFPNYSSELNVNALELDDSALYLCASSSPLRTVNEQYFGPGTRLTVT.

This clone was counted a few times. CDR3 amino acids: CASSPLGDYGYTF. The CDR3 DNA reads as TGTGCCAGCAGCCCGCTAGGGGACTATGGCTACACCTTC. The rearrangement joins TRBV6-5 to TRBJ1-2; TRBD1 is a possible D gene (5 bases). This CDR3 comprises 13 residues. In germline, CDR1 is MNHEY, CDR2 SVGAGI. Trimming pared 6 bases from V and 3 bases from J, leaving 11 bases between.

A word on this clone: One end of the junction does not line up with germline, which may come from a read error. CDR3 nucleotide sequence: TGTGCCAGCTCGCAGGGGACGGATCAGCCCCAGAATTTT. It translates to CASSQGTDQPQNF. The chain has TRBV18 and TRBJ1-5; D is possibly TRBD1 (6 bases). Germline V gene sequence: CDR1 KGHSH, CDR2 LQKENI. This CDR3 region has 13 residues.

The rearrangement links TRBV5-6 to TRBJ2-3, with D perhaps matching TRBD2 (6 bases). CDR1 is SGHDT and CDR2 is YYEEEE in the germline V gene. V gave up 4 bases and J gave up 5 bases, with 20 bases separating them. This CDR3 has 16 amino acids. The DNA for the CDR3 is TGTGCCAGCAGCCTCAACGGGAGAACCACTGGAGATACGCAGTATTTT. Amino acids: CASSLNGRTTGDTQYF.

The CDR3 sequence is CASSLSDRAPRVNTEAFF. CDR3 sequence (DNA): TGTGCCAGCAGCTTAAGTGACAGGGCGCCCCGGGTGAACACTGAAGCTTTCTTT. The J gene is TRBJ1-1, the V gene TRBV7-3, with 7 nucleotides matching TRBD1. There are 18 residues in the CDR3. V trimming: 1 base; J trimming: 0 bases; junction bases outside the gene matches: 11. CDR1 is SGHTA and CDR2 is FQGTGA in the germline V gene.

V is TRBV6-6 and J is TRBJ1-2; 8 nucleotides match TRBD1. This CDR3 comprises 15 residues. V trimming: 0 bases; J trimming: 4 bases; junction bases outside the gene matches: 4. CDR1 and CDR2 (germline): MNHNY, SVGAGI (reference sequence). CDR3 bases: TGTGCCAGCAGTTACTCGGACGGACAGGGCTATGGCTACACCTTC. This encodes CASSYSDGQGYGYTF.

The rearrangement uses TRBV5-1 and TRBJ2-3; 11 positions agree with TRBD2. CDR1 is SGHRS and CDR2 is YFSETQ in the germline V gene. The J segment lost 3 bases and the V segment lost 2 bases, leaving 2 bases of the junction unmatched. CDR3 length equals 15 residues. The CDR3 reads CASSFLAGGTDTQYF. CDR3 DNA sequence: TGCGCCAGCAGCTTCCTAGCGGGGGGTACAGATACGCAGTATTTT. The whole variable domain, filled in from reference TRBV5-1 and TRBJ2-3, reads KAGVTQTPRYLIKTRGQQVTLSCSPISGHRSVSWYQQTPGQGLQFLFEYFSETQRNKGNFPGRFSGRQFSNSRSEMNVSTLELGDSALYLCASSFLAGGTDTQYFGPGTRLTVL.

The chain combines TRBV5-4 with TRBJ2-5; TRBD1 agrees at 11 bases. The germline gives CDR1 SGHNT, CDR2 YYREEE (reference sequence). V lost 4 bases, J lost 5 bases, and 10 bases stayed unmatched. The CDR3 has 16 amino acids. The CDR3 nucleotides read TGTGCCAGCAGCCACCGGGACAGGGGGATTTCGGAGACCCAGTACTTC. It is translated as CASSHRDRGISETQYF.

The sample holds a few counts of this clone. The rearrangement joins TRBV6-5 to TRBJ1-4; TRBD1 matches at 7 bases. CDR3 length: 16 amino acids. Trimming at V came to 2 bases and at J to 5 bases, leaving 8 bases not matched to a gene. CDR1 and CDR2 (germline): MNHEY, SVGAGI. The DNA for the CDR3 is TGTGCCAGCAGTTACGACTGGGGGACAGAGAATGAAAAACTGTTTTTT. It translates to CASSYDWGTENEKLFF.

CDR3 sequence (DNA): TGTGCCTGGAGTGTACCCCTAGGCAGGGTGGGTGACTCCCTCCACTTT. Protein sequence: CAWSVPLGRVGDSLHF. This rearrangement joins TRBV30 to TRBJ1-6, with D maybe TRBD1 (5 bases). Germline CDR1 and CDR2: GTSNPN and SVGIG (reference sequence). The V end was cut by 0 bases, the J end by 14 bases, with 23 bases between. This CDR3 region has 16 residues. Complete variable domain (other parts from reference TRBV30 and TRBJ1-6): SQTIHQWPATLVQPVGSPLSLECTVEGTSNPNLYWYRQAAGRGLQLLFYSVGIGQISSEVPQNLSASRPQDRQFILSSKKLLLSDSGFYLCAWSVPLGRVGDSLHFGNGTRLTVT.

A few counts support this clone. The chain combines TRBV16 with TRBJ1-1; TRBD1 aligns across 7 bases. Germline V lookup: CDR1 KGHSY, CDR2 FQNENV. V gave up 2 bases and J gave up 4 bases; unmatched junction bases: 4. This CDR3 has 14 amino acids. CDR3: CASSQRGLGTEAFF. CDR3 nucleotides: TGTGCCAGCAGCCAAAGGGGGCTTGGCACTGAAGCTTTCTTT. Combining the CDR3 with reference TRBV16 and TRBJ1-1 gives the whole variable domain GEEVAQTPKHLVRGEGQKAKLYCAPIKGHSYVFWYQQVLKNEFKFLISFQNENVFDETGMPKERFSAKCLPNSPCSLEIQATKLEDSAVYFCASSQRGLGTEAFFGQGTRLTVV.

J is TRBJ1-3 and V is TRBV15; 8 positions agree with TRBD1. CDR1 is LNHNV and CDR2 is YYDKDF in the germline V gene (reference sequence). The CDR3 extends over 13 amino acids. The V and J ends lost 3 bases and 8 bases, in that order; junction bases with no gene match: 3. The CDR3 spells CATSRDRAHTIYF. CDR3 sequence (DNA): TGTGCCACCAGCAGGGACAGGGCACACACCATATATTTT.

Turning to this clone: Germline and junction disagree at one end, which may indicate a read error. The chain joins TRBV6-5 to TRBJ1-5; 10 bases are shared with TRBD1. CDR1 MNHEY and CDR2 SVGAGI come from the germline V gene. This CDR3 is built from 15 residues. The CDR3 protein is CASRSGTGVNQPQNF. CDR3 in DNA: TGTGCCAGTCGGTCCGGGACAGGGGTTAATCAGCCCCAGAATTTT.

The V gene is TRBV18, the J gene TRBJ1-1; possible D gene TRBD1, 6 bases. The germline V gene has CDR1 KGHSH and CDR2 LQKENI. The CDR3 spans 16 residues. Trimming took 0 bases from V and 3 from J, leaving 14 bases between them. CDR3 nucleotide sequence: TGTGCCAGCTCACCACCGATCCAGGGGCGAGACACTGAAGCTTTCTTT. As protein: CASSPPIQGRDTEAFF.

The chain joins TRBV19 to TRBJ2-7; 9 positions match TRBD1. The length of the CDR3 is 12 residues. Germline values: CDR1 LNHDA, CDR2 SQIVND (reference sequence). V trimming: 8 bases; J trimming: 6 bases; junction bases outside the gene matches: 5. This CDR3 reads CASSQGAGEQYF. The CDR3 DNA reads TGTGCCAGTTCACAGGGGGCTGGCGAGCAGTACTTC. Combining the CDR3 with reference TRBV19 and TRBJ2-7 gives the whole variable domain DGGITQSPKYLFRKEGQNVTLSCEQNLNHDAMYWYRQDPGQGLRLIYYSQIVNDFQKGDIAEGYSVSREKKESFPLTVTSAQKNPTAFYLCASSQGAGEQYFGPGTRLTVT.

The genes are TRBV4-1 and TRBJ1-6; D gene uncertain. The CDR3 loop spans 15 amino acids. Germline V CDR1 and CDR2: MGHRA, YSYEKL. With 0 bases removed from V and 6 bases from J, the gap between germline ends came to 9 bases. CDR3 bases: TGCGCCAGCAGCCAAGAATCCAGGCGTAATTCACCCCTCCACTTT. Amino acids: CASSQESRRNSPLHF.

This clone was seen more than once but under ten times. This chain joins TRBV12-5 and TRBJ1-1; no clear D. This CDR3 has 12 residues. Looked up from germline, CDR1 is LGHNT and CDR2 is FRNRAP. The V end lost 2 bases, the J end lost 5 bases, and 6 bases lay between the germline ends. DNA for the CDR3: TGTGCTAGTGGTTTGACGGGGACTGAAGCTTTCTTT. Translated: CASGLTGTEAFF.